What follows are 31 T cell receptor beta chains derived from one specimen sequenced in a study of CD8 T cells in Susac syndrome. Reverse transcription of roughly 0.45 to 1 ug RNA used random hexamers. Via MiXCR, TCRdb re-called the immunoSEQ multiplex PCR reads, giving one row per CDR3 protein. Of 100,000 to 150,000 distinct CDR3 sequences listed, roughly 94% are singletons. Sequenced: CD8+ T cells from PBMCs. The receptors were gathered from a human donor with Susac syndrome.

This chain links TRBV6-2 or TRBV6-3 with TRBJ1-6; no clear D gene. Germline V CDR1 and CDR2: MNHEY, SVGEGT. V was shortened by 6 bases and J by 6 bases, with 12 bases between the two germline ends. The CDR3 totals 14 residues. CDR3: CASRSSGSNSPLHF. In DNA form, the CDR3 reads TGTGCCAGCAGATCCTCTGGGAGTAATTCACCCCTCCACTTT.

The chain links TRBV7-2 to TRBJ1-1; 9 positions match TRBD1. CDR3 length: 15 amino acids. Germline V gives CDR1 SGHTA, CDR2 FQGNSA. J was trimmed by 4 bases and V by 5 bases; bases with no gene match: 8. The CDR3 protein is CASSLRTGVGTEAFF. As DNA, the CDR3 is TGTGCCAGCAGCCTTCGGACAGGGGTTGGCACTGAAGCTTTCTTT.

The chain combines TRBV7-9 with TRBJ1-5; D is unclear. CDR1 is SEHNR, CDR2 FQNEAQ, per germline (reference sequence). The CDR3 is 16 amino acids. The V and J ends lost 4 bases and 0 bases respectively, with 13 bases between them. The CDR3 coding sequence is TGTGCCAGCAGCTATGACACCGGTGATAGCAATCAGCCCCAGCATTTT. Translated, it gives CASSYDTGDSNQPQHF.

The V and J genes are TRBV12-3 or TRBV12-4 and TRBJ2-5; 11 bases agree with TRBD2. The trim removed 5 bases at V and 3 bases at J, leaving 2 bases unmatched. This CDR3 is built from 14 residues. The CDR3 sequence is CASSGGLAEETQYF. The CDR3 coding sequence is TGTGCCAGCAGTGGGGGACTAGCGGAAGAGACCCAGTACTTC.

The chain uses TRBV27 and TRBJ1-2; the D gene is possibly TRBD1 (6 bases). The V and J ends lost 5 bases and 3 bases respectively, with 13 bases between them. Germline V gives CDR1 MNHEY, CDR2 SMNVEV (reference sequence). This CDR3 has 14 residues. CDR3 region: CASSQTGLYYGYTF. In DNA form, the CDR3 reads TGTGCCAGCAGTCAAACAGGGTTATACTATGGCTACACCTTC.

This clonotype was detected a few times. The V gene is TRBV5-4, the J gene TRBJ2-3; D might be TRBD1 (5 bases). CDR1 is SGHNT, CDR2 YYREEE, per germline (reference sequence). The V gene lost 0 bases and the J gene lost 1 base, with 9 bases spanning the gap. This CDR3 is built from 15 residues. The CDR3 region has the DNA TGTGCCAGCAGCTTGGGTACAGGAGGCACAGATACGCAGTATTTT. Encoded protein: CASSLGTGGTDTQYF.

The V gene is TRBV4-1, the J gene TRBJ1-2; 7 nucleotides line up with TRBD1. The V and J ends lost 1 base and 2 bases, in that order; junction bases with no gene match: 1. This CDR3 contains 14 residues. In germline, CDR1 is MGHRA, CDR2 YSYEKL. The CDR3 region has the DNA TGCGCCAGCAGCCAAGCAGGGGGAAACTATGGCTACACCTTC. Its protein product is CASSQAGGNYGYTF.

This clonotype was found once. This chain connects TRBV13 to TRBJ2-7, with 7 bases lining up with TRBD1. V was clipped by 4 bases and J by 2 bases; unmatched bases: 17. CDR1 and CDR2 (germline): PRHDT, FYEKMQ (reference sequence). The CDR3 is 18 residues long. The CDR3 coding sequence is TGTGCCAGCAGCTCCACCGGAGCAACAGGGGATCTTACCTACGAGCAGTACTTC. The encoded protein is CASSSTGATGDLTYEQYF.

This clonotype showed up just once. The rearrangement joins TRBV5-4 to TRBJ2-1; D is ambiguous. CDR1 is SGHNT and CDR2 is YYREEE in the germline V gene (reference sequence). V was clipped by 1 base and J by 8 bases, with 16 bases between them. CDR3 length: 15 amino acids. The CDR3 nucleotides read TGTGCCAGCAGCTTGTCCCCCCTCCCTGACTATGAGCAGTTCTTC. Translated: CASSLSPLPDYEQFF. Drawing the rest from reference TRBV5-4 and TRBJ2-1, the complete variable domain is ETGVTQSPTHLIKTRGQQVTLRCSSQSGHNTVSWYQQALGQGPQFIFQYYREEENGRGNFPPRFSGLQFPNYSSELNVNALELDDSALYLCASSLSPLPDYEQFFGPGTRLTVL.

The chain uses TRBV29-1 and TRBJ1-2; 8 nucleotides match TRBD1. V shed 5 bases, J shed 3 bases, and the junction held 5 bases outside the gene matches. CDR1 is SQVTM and CDR2 is ANQGSEA in the germline V gene. This CDR3 has 13 residues. The CDR3 region is CSVIGQGYYGYTF. In nucleotides, the CDR3 is TGCAGCGTTATCGGACAGGGTTACTATGGCTACACCTTC.

The rearrangement uses TRBV20-1 and TRBJ1-2; 10 bases line up with TRBD1. CDR1 and CDR2 from the germline V gene are DFQATT and SNEGSKA (reference sequence). V was clipped by 6 bases and J by 4 bases; unmatched bases: 11. The CDR3 has 15 residues. CDR3 residues: CSAMDRDRGSYGYTF. DNA of the CDR3: TGCAGTGCCATGGACCGGGACAGGGGTTCCTATGGCTACACCTTC.

The CDR3, as DNA: TGTGCCAGCAGACCGGCTCGTCTCACAGATACGCAGTATTTT. This gives the protein CASRPARLTDTQYF. The J gene is TRBJ2-3, the V gene TRBV25-1; D remains ambiguous. The germline V gene encodes CDR1 MGHDK and CDR2 SYGVNS. V lost 6 bases and J lost 2, with 12 bases in between. This CDR3 has 14 residues. Complete variable domain (other parts from reference TRBV25-1 and TRBJ2-3): EADIYQTPRYLVIGTGKKITLECSQTMGHDKMYWYQQDPGMELHLIHYSYGVNSTEKGDLSSESTVSRIRTEHFPLTLESARPSHTSQYLCASRPARLTDTQYFGPGTRLTVL.

The genes are TRBV5-4 and TRBJ2-7; TRBD2 agrees at 8 bases. With 1 base clipped from V and 0 bases from J, the junction kept 3 bases outside the gene matches. The length of the CDR3 is 15 residues. Germline lookup yields CDR1 SGHNT and CDR2 YYREEE (reference sequence). CDR3 sequence reads: CASSLRRGVSYEQYF. In DNA form, the CDR3 reads TGTGCCAGCAGCTTGAGGCGGGGGGTCTCCTACGAGCAGTACTTC.

The chain recombines TRBV6-1 with TRBJ2-7; the match to TRBD1 covers 9 bases. Germline V gives CDR1 MNHNS, CDR2 SASEGT. This CDR3 region has 13 residues. V shed 8 bases, J shed 5 bases, and the junction held 7 bases outside the gene matches. CDR3 sequence: CASVYRGLDEQYF. DNA for the CDR3: TGTGCCAGCGTGTACAGGGGGCTGGACGAGCAGTACTTC.

The chain joins TRBV13 to TRBJ2-7, with 7 bases fitting TRBD2. There are 15 residues in the CDR3. With 5 bases clipped from V and 7 bases from J, the junction kept 14 bases outside the gene matches. Germline CDR1 and CDR2: PRHDT and FYEKMQ (reference sequence). The CDR3 sequence is CASSPLMGGSWEQYF. The CDR3 region has the DNA TGTGCCAGCAGCCCTCTGATGGGGGGGTCGTGGGAGCAGTACTTC.

The V and J genes are TRBV2 and TRBJ2-7; D not resolved. With 1 base removed from V and 3 bases from J, the gap between germline ends came to 4 bases. The CDR3 has 12 amino acids. Germline CDR1 SNHLY, CDR2 FYNNEI. The CDR3 loop reads CASSEDYYEQYF. The DNA of the CDR3 is TGTGCCAGCAGTGAAGACTACTACGAGCAGTACTTC. The entire variable domain, with the rest obtained from reference TRBV2 and TRBJ2-7, is as follows: EPEVTQTPSHQVTQMGQEVILRCVPISNHLYFYWYRQILGQKVEFLVSFYNNEISEKSEIFDDQFSVERPDGSNFTLKIRSTKLEDSAMYFCASSEDYYEQYFGPGTRLTVT.

The J gene is TRBJ2-3, the V gene TRBV27; TRBD1 aligns across 10 bases. The length of the CDR3 is 16 residues. V shed 0 bases, J shed 5 bases, and the junction held 5 bases outside the gene matches. Germline lookup yields CDR1 MNHEY and CDR2 SMNVEV (reference sequence). CDR3 protein: CASSLSMGTGEDTQYF. CDR3 DNA sequence: TGTGCCAGCAGTTTATCAATGGGGACAGGGGAAGATACGCAGTATTTT.

The chain recombines TRBV20-1 with TRBJ2-7, with D perhaps matching TRBD2 (6 bases). CDR3 size: 15 residues. V was pared by 5 bases and J by 1 base, with 18 bases between. CDR1 and CDR2 (germline): DFQATT, SNEGSKA (reference sequence). The CDR3 coding sequence is TGCAGTGCTCTCCAGCCTGGGGGGTTATCCTACGAGCAGTACTTC. It is translated as CSALQPGGLSYEQYF.

The chain combines TRBV27 with TRBJ2-3; 7 positions agree with TRBD1. Germline V lookup: CDR1 MNHEY, CDR2 SMNVEV (reference sequence). The CDR3 runs 15 residues. V shed 6 bases, J shed 2 bases, and the junction held 8 bases outside the gene matches. CDR3 sequence reads: CASSPEGADTDTQYF. The CDR3 nucleotides read TGTGCCAGCAGCCCCGAGGGGGCCGACACAGATACGCAGTATTTT.

The rearrangement uses TRBV30 and TRBJ2-5; maybe TRBD1 (5 bases). The ends were cut back, 3 bases at V and 2 bases at J, with 10 bases in the middle. In germline, CDR1 is GTSNPN, CDR2 SVGIG (reference sequence). The CDR3 is 13 residues long. The CDR3 protein is CAWSPTVQETQYF. The CDR3 DNA reads TGTGCCTGGAGCCCGACAGTTCAAGAGACCCAGTACTTC.

This chain joins TRBV4-1 and TRBJ1-2; TRBD1 matches at 7 bases. Germline assignment: CDR1 MGHRA and CDR2 YSYEKL. This CDR3 has 14 amino acids. V lost 4 bases, J lost 3 bases, and 5 bases stayed unmatched. The CDR3, as DNA: TGCGCCAGCAGCCCCGTCGGGACAGACTATGGCTACACCTTC. Protein product: CASSPVGTDYGYTF.

The chain is built from TRBV2 and TRBJ2-3, with D possibly matching TRBD2 (6 bases). V was pared by 11 bases and J by 0 bases, with 15 bases between. CDR1 is SNHLY and CDR2 is FYNNEI in the germline V gene. CDR3 length: 14 amino acids. This CDR3 reads CASTGGSSTDTQYF. CDR3 nucleotides: TGTGCCTCGACTGGGGGGAGTAGCACAGATACGCAGTATTTT.

The chain couples TRBV12-5 to TRBJ2-5; 10 bases are a match to TRBD1. The germline V gene has CDR1 LGHNT and CDR2 FRNRAP. This CDR3 contains 15 residues. Trimming removed 4 bases from V and 5 bases from J; junction bases left unmatched: 7. CDR3 bases: TGTGCTAGTGGTTCCGACAGGGGGCGCGGGGAGACCCAGTACTTC. Translation: CASGSDRGRGETQYF.

J is TRBJ2-7 and V is TRBV19; D is undetermined. Trimming removed 3 bases at V and 2 bases at J, with 11 bases between. The CDR3 has 14 residues. Germline CDR1 LNHDA, CDR2 SQIVND (reference sequence). The CDR3 nucleotides read TGTGCCAGTAGTATTTCCCGCAGAACCTACGAGCAGTACTTC. Residues: CASSISRRTYEQYF.

V gene TRBV29-1 combines with J gene TRBJ1-2; the match to TRBD1 covers 7 bases. This CDR3 is 12 amino acids long. The V gene end was trimmed by 5 bases and the J gene end by 8 bases; junction bases not matched to a gene: 8. The germline gives CDR1 SQVTM, CDR2 ANQGSEA. This CDR3 reads CSVPDRVGGYTF. The CDR3 nucleotides read TGCAGCGTTCCAGACAGGGTTGGAGGCTACACCTTC.

In its sample, this clonotype is medium-sized. The rearrangement links TRBV13 to TRBJ2-1; TRBD2 aligns across 14 bases. Germline loops: CDR1 PRHDT, CDR2 FYEKMQ (reference sequence). Losses at the gene ends were 5 bases for V and 8 bases for J; bases not matched to a gene: 8. This CDR3 contains 16 residues. DNA for the CDR3: TGTGCCAGCAGCCCGCTGACTAGCGGGGGGGCCGATGAGCAGTTCTTC. Its protein is CASSPLTSGGADEQFF.

The V and J genes are TRBV6-1 and TRBJ1-5; the D is unclear. Trimming removed 1 base from V and 7 bases from J, with 14 bases in between. CDR3 size: 15 residues. Germline V gene data show CDR1 as MNHNS and CDR2 as SASEGT. This CDR3 reads CASSEEHRRGQPQHF. CDR3 in DNA: TGTGCCAGCAGTGAAGAACATCGACGGGGACAGCCCCAGCATTTT.

J is TRBJ1-3 and V is TRBV29-1; D gene unclear. CDR1 SQVTM and CDR2 ANQGSEA come from the germline V gene. The CDR3 runs 12 residues. V lost 6 bases to trimming and J lost 4 bases, with 10 bases between them. CDR3 in amino acids: CSVTENGNTIYF. Here the CDR3 DNA reads TGCAGCGTCACCGAAAACGGAAACACCATATATTTT.

The V gene is TRBV7-8, the J gene TRBJ1-5; D perhaps matches TRBD1 (5 bases). Per germline, CDR1 SGHVS and CDR2 FQNEAQ. The CDR3 is 15 residues long. V lost 7 bases and J lost 5, with 18 bases in between. DNA for the CDR3: TGTGCCAGCACCCTATGGGTAGGGGTTGATCAGCCCCAGCATTTT. This codes for CASTLWVGVDQPQHF.

The V and J genes are TRBV9 and TRBJ2-7; 9 bases match TRBD1. The CDR3 has 16 amino acids. V lost 0 bases, J lost 6 bases, and 10 bases stayed unmatched. Germline V CDR1 and CDR2: SGDLS, YYNGEE. The CDR3 reads CASSVATWGQGSEQYF. The DNA for the CDR3 is TGTGCCAGCAGCGTAGCTACCTGGGGACAGGGTAGCGAGCAGTACTTC.

The chain has TRBV3-1 and TRBJ2-7, with D possibly TRBD1 on 6 matching bases. Germline loops: CDR1 LGHDT, CDR2 YNNKEL (reference sequence). The CDR3 has 16 amino acids. V was clipped by 3 bases and J by 5 bases, with 20 bases between them. This chain's CDR3 is CASSHLLGAYRHEQYF. The CDR3 coding sequence is TGTGCCAGCAGCCACCTGCTGGGGGCCTACCGGCACGAGCAGTACTTC.